Below are 20 T cell receptor beta chains sequenced from a single sample in a study of blood T cell repertoires in COVID-19 (dated by TCRdb to the early 2020s). The library relied on the immunoSEQ multiplex PCR assay. TCRdb carries this immuneACCESS record with in-frame sequences only. Its versions omit some clonotypes, under half of them owing to an unresolved V gene in the studies checked, with the rest unexplained. The sample contains about 170,000 clones, about 82% of them found a single time. The ten largest clones represent around 8% of the sample. Sequencing used peripheral blood. These receptors all come from an elderly woman with COVID-19, enrolled during active disease.

This sequence joins TRBV2 and TRBJ2-5; no reliable D call. CDR3 length equals 16 residues. The germline CDR1 and CDR2 sequences are SNHLY and FYNNEI. V was clipped by 1 base and J by 2 bases, with 14 bases between them. As DNA, the CDR3 is TGTGCCAGCAGTGAAGGTTTGTGGGCAAGTCAAGAGACCCAGTACTTC. Translating gives CASSEGLWASQETQYF.

The chain couples TRBV7-9 to TRBJ1-1, with TRBD1 as a possible D gene (5 bases). This CDR3 comprises 16 residues. From germline, CDR1 is SEHNR and CDR2 FQNEAQ (reference sequence). Trimming took off 4 bases at V and 5 bases at J, with 20 bases between the two ends. The CDR3 nucleotides read TGTGCCAGCAGCTCGGACCCAGGGATTAGGAGAACTGAAGCTTTCTTT. It yields the protein CASSSDPGIRRTEAFF.

The gene calls are TRBV18 and TRBJ2-5; no clear D gene. The CDR3 is 14 residues long. The V end lost 0 bases, the J end lost 5 bases, and 10 bases lay between the germline ends. Germline V CDR1 and CDR2: KGHSH, LQKENI. CDR3 amino acids: CASSPPAERETQYF. CDR3 coding DNA: TGTGCCAGCTCACCACCGGCGGAAAGGGAGACCCAGTACTTC. Based on the CDR3 plus reference TRBV18 and TRBJ2-5, the full variable domain is NAGVMQNPRHLVRRRGQEARLRCSPMKGHSHVYWYRQLPEEGLKFMVYLQKENIIDESGMPKERFSAEFPKEGPSILRIQQVVRGDSAAYFCASSPPAERETQYFGPGTRLLVL.

The rearrangement links TRBV11-2 to TRBJ1-1; D is possibly TRBD1 (5 bases). CDR1 SGHAT and CDR2 FQNNGV come from the germline V gene. The CDR3 consists of 13 residues. Trimming removed 1 base at V and 5 bases at J, with 8 bases between. This CDR3 is CASSLGGRTEAFF. Written as DNA, the CDR3 is TGTGCCAGCAGCTTAGGGGGGAGGACTGAAGCTTTCTTT.

The genes are TRBV5-5 and TRBJ2-5, with TRBD1 identical over 8 bases. This CDR3 spans 13 amino acids. With 4 bases clipped from V and 9 bases from J, the junction kept 8 bases outside the gene matches. Germline V gene sequence: CDR1 SGHKS, CDR2 YYEKEE (reference sequence). CDR3 coding DNA: TGTGCCAGCAGCCCGGGACAGGAGGAGGCCCAGTACTTC. Its protein product is CASSPGQEEAQYF.

The rearrangement links TRBV19 to TRBJ1-5; 7 bases line up with TRBD1. Germline loops: CDR1 LNHDA, CDR2 SQIVND (reference sequence). The CDR3 has 15 amino acids. The V and J ends lost 4 bases and 4 bases, in that order; junction bases with no gene match: 7. CDR3 residues: CASSTTGAWNQPQHF. Written as DNA, the CDR3 is TGTGCCAGTAGTACAACAGGGGCGTGGAATCAGCCCCAGCATTTT.

J is TRBJ1-4 and V is TRBV19, with D unresolved. Trimming left V 2 bases short and J 7 bases short, with 14 bases between. CDR1 and CDR2 (germline): LNHDA, SQIVND (reference sequence). The CDR3 length is 15 residues. The CDR3 DNA follows: TGTGCCAGTAGTATAACCCGCCTCGGCGGTGAAAAACTGTTTTTT. Translation gives CASSITRLGGEKLFF. The whole variable domain, filled in from reference TRBV19 and TRBJ1-4, reads DGGITQSPKYLFRKEGQNVTLSCEQNLNHDAMYWYRQDPGQGLRLIYYSQIVNDFQKGDIAEGYSVSREKKESFPLTVTSAQKNPTAFYLCASSITRLGGEKLFFGSGTQLSVL.

This sequence joins TRBV3-1 (or the pseudogene TRBV3-2) and TRBJ2-2; 7 nucleotides agree with TRBD2. The CDR3 has 14 amino acids. The junction had 2 bases not matched to a gene; V was cut back by 1 base and J by 6 bases. Germline V gives CDR1 LGHDT, CDR2 YNNKEL (reference sequence). CDR3 coding DNA: TGTGCCAGCAGCCAAGGGGGAGGGGCCGGGGAGCTGTTTTTT. It yields the protein CASSQGGGAGELFF.

The chain joins TRBV5-1 to TRBJ2-1; D might be TRBD1 (5 bases). This CDR3 comprises 14 residues. The V gene lost 7 bases and the J gene lost 1 base, with 12 bases spanning the gap. Germline V lookup: CDR1 SGHRS, CDR2 YFSETQ. This chain's CDR3 is CASLRDSSYNEQFF. The DNA for the CDR3 is TGCGCCAGCTTACGAGACAGTTCCTACAATGAGCAGTTCTTC. Using reference TRBV5-1 and TRBJ2-1 for the parts outside the CDR3, the full variable domain is KAGVTQTPRYLIKTRGQQVTLSCSPISGHRSVSWYQQTPGQGLQFLFEYFSETQRNKGNFPGRFSGRQFSNSRSEMNVSTLELGDSALYLCASLRDSSYNEQFFGPGTRLTVL.

V and J are TRBV19 and TRBJ2-3; D might be TRBD1 (6 bases). CDR1 LNHDA and CDR2 SQIVND come from the germline V gene (reference sequence). The CDR3 loop spans 15 amino acids. Trimming stripped 6 bases from V and 0 bases from J, with 13 bases between. The CDR3 spells CASRKQGASTDTQYF. In DNA form, the CDR3 reads TGTGCCAGTAGGAAACAGGGAGCCAGCACAGATACGCAGTATTTT.

The rearrangement links TRBV3-1 (or the pseudogene TRBV3-2) to TRBJ1-4; TRBD1 agrees at 7 bases. The germline V gene encodes CDR1 LGHDT and CDR2 YNNKEL (reference sequence). V shed 2 bases, J shed 13 bases, and the junction held 10 bases outside the gene matches. The CDR3 contains 14 residues. The DNA for the CDR3 is TGTGCCAGCAGCCAAATCACAGGGGAGGTTATACTGTTTTTT. Its translation is CASSQITGEVILFF.

V usage is TRBV5-4 and J usage is TRBJ2-3; a weak D match, TRBD1 (5 bases). CDR3 length equals 15 residues. Germline V gene sequence: CDR1 SGHNT, CDR2 YYREEE (reference sequence). Trimming pared 0 bases from V and 0 bases from J, leaving 8 bases between. The CDR3: CASSLGQGSTDTQYF. CDR3 in DNA: TGTGCCAGCAGCTTGGGTCAGGGTAGCACAGATACGCAGTATTTT.

The chain is built from TRBV19 and TRBJ1-4; possibly TRBD1 for D (5 bases). This CDR3 has 14 amino acids. The germline V gene encodes CDR1 LNHDA and CDR2 SQIVND (reference sequence). V was cut by 5 bases and J by 7 bases, with 14 bases left in between. The CDR3 here is CASSLDKPSEKLFF. In DNA, the CDR3 is TGTGCCAGTAGTCTGGACAAGCCGAGTGAAAAACTGTTTTTT.

The rearrangement uses TRBV19 and TRBJ2-5; 12 nucleotides line up with TRBD2. Germline V gene data show CDR1 as LNHDA and CDR2 as SQIVND (reference sequence). Germline trimming cut 4 bases from V and 5 bases from J; bases unmatched to any gene: 8. This CDR3 spans 16 amino acids. CDR3 in amino acids: CASSTLLAGGAETQYF. The CDR3 bases are TGTGCCAGTAGTACCCTGCTAGCGGGAGGGGCCGAGACCCAGTACTTC.

J is TRBJ2-5 and V is TRBV14; the match to TRBD1 covers 8 bases. The CDR3 is 14 amino acids. Losses at the gene ends were 3 bases for V and 7 bases for J; bases not matched to a gene: 7. CDR1 SGHDN and CDR2 FVKESK come from the germline V gene. CDR3 sequence: CASSHSPTGVTQYF. The CDR3 bases are TGTGCCAGCAGCCACTCCCCGACAGGGGTGACCCAGTACTTC.

J is TRBJ1-1 and V is TRBV9; tentatively, D is TRBD1 (5 bases). Per the germline V gene, CDR1 is SGDLS and CDR2 is YYNGEE. The CDR3 is 13 residues long. Deletions cut 3 bases from V and 0 bases from J, with 6 bases between. CDR3 residues: CASSGGVNTEAFF. The CDR3 DNA is TGTGCCAGCAGCGGGGGGGTGAACACTGAAGCTTTCTTT.

The rearrangement uses TRBV6-5 and TRBJ1-3; D is uncertain. From germline, CDR1 is MNHEY and CDR2 SVGAGI. Deletions cut 8 bases from V and 0 bases from J, with 11 bases between. The CDR3 covers 14 residues. The CDR3 region is CASGRESSGNTIYF. The CDR3 region has the DNA TGTGCCAGCGGGCGGGAGAGCTCTGGAAACACCATATATTTT.

The chain joins TRBV5-1 to TRBJ2-5, with 7 bases identical to TRBD1. Germline V CDR1 and CDR2: SGHRS, YFSETQ. The V and J ends lost 2 bases and 4 bases, in that order; junction bases with no gene match: 5. The CDR3 runs 14 residues. The CDR3 nucleotides read TGCGCCAGCAGCTTTACAGGGGTTAGAGAGACCCAGTACTTC. Translated, it gives CASSFTGVRETQYF.

The CDR3 DNA sequence: TGTGCCAGCAAAGGTACTAGCAATTCTATCGAGCAGTACTTC. Protein product: CASKGTSNSIEQYF. The gene calls are TRBV2 and TRBJ2-7; D is perhaps TRBD2 (6 bases). This CDR3 region has 14 residues. V lost 7 bases and J 6 bases, leaving 19 bases between the germline ends. Germline V gives CDR1 SNHLY, CDR2 FYNNEI.

This clone was recorded a few times. The chain has TRBV5-1 and TRBJ1-5; TRBD1 might be the D (6 bases). The CDR3 is 13 residues long. Trimming stripped 5 bases from V and 5 bases from J, with 11 bases between. In germline, CDR1 is SGHRS, CDR2 YFSETQ. CDR3 nucleotides: TGCGCCAGCAGGGGGGCAGAGGATCAGCCCCAGCATTTT. This gives the protein CASRGAEDQPQHF.